The present entry profiles one T cell receptor beta chain with its context. The data were taken from a study of cytomegalovirus exposure and HLA in healthy donors. The V end lost 1 base, the J end lost 2 bases, and 15 bases lay between the germline ends. This CDR3 contains 17 residues. Germline loops: CDR1 LNHDA, CDR2 SQIVND (reference sequence). 13 Jbeta primers and 60 Vbeta primers were used for the PCR. Data came from immunoSEQ multiplex PCR; TCRdb stores just in-frame clones and leaves some out. The repertoire has 150,000 to 200,000 clones, roughly 78% of them found once; the top ten carry roughly 0.7%.

The TCR originated in a boy aged 10-17 years in good health and CMV-seronegative. The chain couples TRBV19 to TRBJ1-5; D is undetermined. Sequencing was carried out using PBMCs. The CDR3, as DNA: TGTGCCAGTAGTATAGGGTCCGGTAGCATGGGCAATCAGCCCCAGCATTTT. As protein: CASSIGSGSMGNQPQHF.